The rows below give T cell receptor beta chains drawn from one sample of a study of blood T cell repertoires in COVID-19. Sequencing used immunoSEQ multiplex PCR; TCRdb keeps in-frame clones, though not all of them. The profile shows a few hundred thousand clones, over 75% of them singletons. Sequences were obtained from PBMCs or T cells enriched from blood (not recorded which). The receptors come from a woman aged 18-29 years in a cohort exposed to, infected with or recovered from COVID-19 (not recorded which). Each CDR3 is given with its conserved first and last residue. A D gene is named only where the DNA matches it firmly. For some rows the clone size is stated as once, few or many, or as a class when expanded; others skip it.

abundance	d_gene	v_gene	j_gene	CDR3nt	CDR3aa
.	.	TRBV3-1/TRBV3-2	TRBJ1-5	TGTGCCAGCTCTGGGGCAGGAGGGAACAATCAGCCCCAGCATTTT	CASSGAGGNNQPQHF
.	.	TRBV18	TRBJ1-1	TGTGCCAGCTCACGGCCGAACACTGAAGCTTTCTTT	CASSRPNTEAFF
.	.	TRBV5-5	TRBJ1-4	TGTGCCAGCAGCAAGAATCCGGGACTGGGGTTCGAAAAACTGTTTTTT	CASSKNPGLGFEKLFF
.	.	TRBV3-1/TRBV3-2	TRBJ1-5	TGTGCCAGCAGCCAAGGGAGCAGAAGTGAGAATCAGCCCCAGCATTTT	CASSQGSRSENQPQHF
.	.	TRBV11-2	TRBJ2-7	TGTGCCAGCAGCTTCATTTCCTACGAGCAGTACTTC	CASSFISYEQYF
.	.	TRBV20-1	TRBJ1-1	TGCAGTGGTCCCAGTGGCACTGAAGCTTTCTTT	CSGPSGTEAFF
once	TRBD2	TRBV11-3	TRBJ2-1	TGTGCCAGCAGCTTAGTGCGGGGGGGCCTCGATGAGCAGTTCTTC	CASSLVRGGLDEQFF
.	.	TRBV28	TRBJ1-3	TGTGCCAGCAGTTTGCGGGGCTCTGGAAACACCATATATTTT	CASSLRGSGNTIYF
.	.	TRBV18	TRBJ1-6	TGTGCCAGCTCAAGTCAGGGGAATCCACCCCTCCACTTT	CASSSQGNPPLHF
.	.	TRBV19	TRBJ2-2	TGTGCCAGTAGTATACGGGGTGGAACCGGGGAGCTGTTTTTT	CASSIRGGTGELFF
once	TRBD2	TRBV3-1/TRBV3-2	TRBJ2-1	TGTGCCAGCAGCCAGTCCGGGGGGAAGTCCAATGAGCAGTTCTTC	CASSQSGGKSNEQFF
.	.	TRBV12-1	TRBJ2-3	TGTGCCAGCAGCCTTGGGGACAGGGACGGAGATACGCAGTATTTT	CASSLGDRDGDTQYF
.	.	TRBV9	TRBJ1-1	TGTGCCAGCAGCCCCGGAGGGTCATACGAAGCTTTCTTT	CASSPGGSYEAFF
.	TRBD1	TRBV19	TRBJ1-4	TGTGCCAGTAGCCCAATGGGACAGAAGAATGAAAAACTGTTTTTT	CASSPMGQKNEKLFF
.	TRBD2	TRBV5-1	TRBJ2-2	TGCGCCAGCAGGCAAGCTGGGACTAGCGGTCCGAACACCGGGGAGCTGTTTTTT	CASRQAGTSGPNTGELFF
few	TRBD2	TRBV19	TRBJ2-7	TGTGCCAGTAACGAAGCTAGCGGCTCCTACGAGCAGTACTTC	CASNEASGSYEQYF
.	TRBD2	TRBV28	TRBJ2-7	TGTGCCAGCAGTTCGTCTTTTGGGGGGGTCGAGCAGTACTTC	CASSSSFGGVEQYF
.	TRBD2	TRBV13	TRBJ2-3	TGTGCCAGCAGCCCACCCCTGACTAGCGGAGAGGTAGATACGCAGTATTTT	CASSPPLTSGEVDTQYF
.	.	TRBV28	TRBJ1-1	TGTGCCAGCAGTCCCGAGCTTGAAGCTTTCTTT	CASSPELEAFF
.	TRBD1	TRBV6-5	TRBJ2-7	TGTGCCAGCAGTCCGGGACAGATCTACGAGCAGTACTTC	CASSPGQIYEQYF
.	TRBD1	TRBV5-1	TRBJ2-3	TGCGCCAGCAGCCCACGGGACAGGCTCACAGATACGCAGTATTTT	CASSPRDRLTDTQYF
.	TRBD2	TRBV3-1/TRBV3-2	TRBJ2-1	TGTGCCAGCAGCCAAGCCCTAGCGGGGGTCCTTCGGGAGCAGTTCTTC	CASSQALAGVLREQFF
.	.	TRBV28	TRBJ1-1	TGTGCCAGCAGACCAGGTACCAACACTGAAGCTTTCTTT	CASRPGTNTEAFF
.	.	TRBV24-1	TRBJ1-3	TGTGCCACCAGTGATTTCAATGGAAACACCATATATTTT	CATSDFNGNTIYF
.	TRBD1	TRBV29-1	TRBJ1-1	TGCAGCGTGTGGACAGGGAACACTGAAGCTTTCTTT	CSVWTGNTEAFF
.	.	TRBV5-6	TRBJ1-5	TGTGCCAGCAGTCGAACAGATCATAGCAATCAGCCCCAGCATTTT	CASSRTDHSNQPQHF
once	.	TRBV5-6	TRBJ1-2	TGTGCCAGCAGCCCAAGGACAGTATATGGCTACACCTTC	CASSPRTVYGYTF
.	.	TRBV7-2	TRBJ1-3	TGTGCCAGCAGCACCGGGACACCTGGAAACACCATATATTTT	CASSTGTPGNTIYF
.	TRBD1	TRBV12-3/TRBV12-4	TRBJ1-6	TGTGCCAGCAGTCCAGGACAGGCTACACCCCTCCACTTT	CASSPGQATPLHF
.	.	TRBV27	TRBJ1-1	TGTGCCAGCAGTTTAAACAACCGGAACACTGAAGCTTTCTTT	CASSLNNRNTEAFF
once	.	TRBV9	TRBJ1-4	TGTGCCAGCAGCCACCGGGGGGGCCTTGAAAAACTGTTTTTT	CASSHRGGLEKLFF
.	TRBD2	TRBV24-1	TRBJ2-3	TGTGCCACCAGTGATTTGACTAGCGAGTTCACAGATACGCAGTATTTT	CATSDLTSEFTDTQYF
.	TRBD1	TRBV10-2	TRBJ1-1	TGCGCCAGCAGTAGGGACAGGGAATTGAACACTGAAGCTTTCTTT	CASSRDRELNTEAFF
.	.	TRBV10-3	TRBJ2-1	TGTGCCATCAGTGAGGGGTCGGGCAATGAGCAGTTCTTC	CAISEGSGNEQFF
.	.	TRBV11-3	TRBJ1-5	TGTGCCAGCAGCTTAGGTAGAAATCAGCCCCAGCATTTT	CASSLGRNQPQHF
.	.	TRBV18	TRBJ1-6	TGTGCCAGCTCACCTACAGAAAATTCACCCCTCCACTTT	CASSPTENSPLHF
.	.	TRBV19	TRBJ2-7	TGTGCCAGTAGTATAGTGGGAGACTCCTACGAGCAGTACTTC	CASSIVGDSYEQYF
once	.	TRBV6-5	TRBJ1-1	TGTGCCAGCAGTTACGCCGGGAACACTGAAGCTTTCTTT	CASSYAGNTEAFF
.	.	TRBV14	TRBJ1-2	TGTGCCAGCAGCCAAGATCAAGCGTCCCGCTGCACCTTC	CASSQDQASRCTF
few	TRBD1	TRBV2	TRBJ1-1	TGTGCCAGCCTGGGACTAGGACAGGGGGGTTTGGTAAGGACTGAAGCTTTCTTT	CASLGLGQGGLVRTEAFF
.	.	TRBV4-1	TRBJ1-5	TGCGCCAGCAGCCAAGAATCGGAAGGGACTCCCCAGCATTTT	CASSQESEGTPQHF
.	.	TRBV7-8	TRBJ1-1	TGTGCCAGCAGCTTATATCCGGGTTTCACTGAAGCTTTCTTT	CASSLYPGFTEAFF
.	.	TRBV28	TRBJ1-5	TGTGCCAGCAGTTTGAGGAGCAATCAGCCCCAGCATTTT	CASSLRSNQPQHF
.	.	TRBV2	TRBJ1-1	TGTGCCAGCAGTGAAGTCGGGGGGTACACTGAAGCTTTCTTT	CASSEVGGYTEAFF
.	.	TRBV7-8	TRBJ2-7	TGTGCCAGCAGCTTAGGGACTACGAAAAGCTCCTACGAGCAGTACTTC	CASSLGTTKSSYEQYF
.	TRBD1	TRBV5-5	TRBJ1-5	TGTGCCAGCAGCCCGGGACAGGGTGTAGGTCAGCCCCAGCATTTT	CASSPGQGVGQPQHF
.	TRBD1	TRBV7-9	TRBJ1-6	TGTGCCAGCAGCCAACAGGGGAATAATTCACCCCTCCACTTT	CASSQQGNNSPLHF
.	.	TRBV29-1	TRBJ2-7	TGCAGCGGCCGGGACTCAGCCTACGAGCAGTACTTC	CSGRDSAYEQYF
.	TRBD1	TRBV28	TRBJ1-5	TGTGCCAGCAGTTTAGGGGGGACAGGGGGCCTTCAGCCCCAGCATTTT	CASSLGGTGGLQPQHF
few	TRBD1	TRBV18	TRBJ2-2	TGTGCCAGCTCAGGCCTGGACAGGCTCGGCACCGGGGAGCTGTTTTTT	CASSGLDRLGTGELFF
.	.	TRBV11-2	TRBJ1-2	TGTGCCAGCAGCTTAGCCGCTTTGCAGGGCAGCTATGGCTACACCTTC	CASSLAALQGSYGYTF
once	TRBD2	TRBV10-1	TRBJ2-7	TGCGCCAGCAGTGGACCCGCCGGGACTAACTCCTACGAGCAGTACTTC	CASSGPAGTNSYEQYF
.	TRBD1	TRBV7-9	TRBJ2-7	TGTGCCAGCGTACGGTGGGAAGGGGGCTACTTAAACTCCTACGAGCAGTACTTC	CASVRWEGGYLNSYEQYF
.	TRBD2	TRBV9	TRBJ2-7	TGTGCCAGCAGCCCCCGCAGAACTAGCGGGATATACGAGCAGTACTTC	CASSPRRTSGIYEQYF
.	TRBD2	TRBV5-6	TRBJ2-3	TGTGCCAGCAGCAGTAGCGGGACCGCAGATACGCAGTATTTT	CASSSSGTADTQYF
.	.	TRBV7-8	TRBJ1-1	TGTGCCAGCAGCCTCTTAGAGGTCAGTCCTGAAGCTTTCTTT	CASSLLEVSPEAFF
.	.	TRBV13	TRBJ2-7	TGTGCCAGCAGCTTACTTCAGGGGAGCTCCTACGAGCAGTACTTC	CASSLLQGSSYEQYF
.	TRBD2	TRBV2	TRBJ2-3	TGTGCCAGCAGTTTTAGCGGGGAGGGAGATACGCAGTATTTT	CASSFSGEGDTQYF
.	TRBD2	TRBV2	TRBJ2-1	TGTGCCAGCAGTGAACTGGGACTAGCGGACAATGAGCAGTTCTTC	CASSELGLADNEQFF
.	TRBD2	TRBV28	TRBJ2-3	TGTGCCAGCACCCCGACTAGCGGGAGGGTCACAGATACGCAGTATTTT	CASTPTSGRVTDTQYF